This passage covers 21 T cell receptor beta chains from one sample sequenced in a study of T-cell reconstitution after alpha-beta-depleted transplantation in children. Unique molecular identifiers were incorporated during preparation of the TCRbeta library. MiXCR was run by TCRdb on the PCR reads, yielding one entry per CDR3 protein. The repertoire holds about 500,000 distinct CDR3 sequences, about 31% seen once, with less than 2.5% in the top ten. The sample in question was PBMCs from the stem cell graft donor, obtained from the stem cell graft. Receptors were obtained from a human donor who donated a stem cell graft to a child with aplastic anemia.

This clonotype has only a few counts. The chain recombines TRBV18 with TRBJ2-4, with 7 bases matching TRBD2. V was clipped by 3 bases and J by 8 bases; unmatched bases: 10. CDR1 and CDR2 (germline): KGHSH, LQKENI. The CDR3 sequence is 15 residues long. Here the CDR3 reads CASSPQQGGEDIQYF. The CDR3 nucleotides read TGTGCCAGCTCACCGCAGCAGGGAGGGGAGGACATTCAGTACTTC.

A few counts support this clonotype. The V and J genes are TRBV29-1 and TRBJ1-3, with D unresolved. There are 13 residues in the CDR3. Germline loops: CDR1 SQVTM, CDR2 ANQGSEA. The V end was cut by 4 bases, the J end by 0 bases, with 7 bases between. This chain's CDR3 is CSVAGSSGNTIYF. CDR3 sequence (DNA): TGCAGCGTTGCCGGAAGCTCTGGAAACACCATATATTTT.

In this sample, this clonotype turned up a few times. The J gene is TRBJ2-2, the V gene TRBV28, with 11 bases matching TRBD1. V shed 6 bases, J shed 5 bases, and the junction held 5 bases outside the gene matches. The germline V gene encodes CDR1 MDHEN and CDR2 SYDVKM. The CDR3 contains 15 residues. The CDR3 region is CASRGQGAGTGELFF. The CDR3 coding sequence is TGTGCCAGCAGAGGACAGGGGGCTGGAACCGGGGAGCTGTTTTTT.

The chain joins TRBV12-3 or TRBV12-4 to TRBJ2-3; TRBD2 might be the D (7 bases). The CDR3 consists of 15 residues. V lost 0 bases and J lost 5, with 12 bases in between. The CDR3 region has the DNA TGTGCCAGCAGTTTAGCGGGGGGGCTGGGAGATACGCAGTATTTT. Translating gives CASSLAGGLGDTQYF.

The rearrangement joins TRBV20-1 to TRBJ1-1; 7 positions agree with TRBD1. CDR3 length: 15 amino acids. The junction had 11 bases not matched to a gene; V was cut back by 3 bases and J by 4 bases. Germline V CDR1 and CDR2: DFQATT, SNEGSKA (reference sequence). In DNA, the CDR3 is TGCAGTGCTAGTTTTTTACAGGGGATCGGCACTGAAGCTTTCTTT. Amino acids: CSASFLQGIGTEAFF.

The gene calls are TRBV10-3 and TRBJ1-5; possibly TRBD1 for D (5 bases). With 0 bases removed from V and 9 bases from J, the gap between germline ends came to 18 bases. The CDR3 runs 16 residues. Germline V lookup: CDR1 ENHRY, CDR2 SYGVKD. The CDR3 loop reads CAISESTGERGLPQHF. The CDR3 DNA reads TGTGCCATCAGTGAGTCGACTGGGGAAAGGGGTTTGCCCCAGCATTTT.

This clonotype was counted a single time. The chain has TRBV18 and TRBJ1-6, with 7 bases matching TRBD1. V shed 6 bases and J 7 bases; nucleotides not matched to a gene: 6. This CDR3 contains 14 residues. The germline CDR1 and CDR2 sequences are KGHSH and LQKENI. The CDR3 DNA follows: TGTGCCAGCTCCCACGACAGGGCCAATTCACCCCTCCACTTT. Translating it yields CASSHDRANSPLHF.

This clonotype appeared a few times. The chain recombines TRBV28 with TRBJ2-7; D is unresolved. Germline values: CDR1 MDHEN, CDR2 SYDVKM. V gave up 6 bases and J gave up 3 bases, with 12 bases separating them. The CDR3 contains 13 residues. The CDR3 sequence: CASSHGRIYEQYF. The CDR3, as DNA: TGTGCCAGCAGCCATGGACGGATCTACGAGCAGTACTTC.

The chain recombines TRBV7-2 with TRBJ2-1; 9 bases align to TRBD2. The CDR3 consists of 16 residues. J gave up 6 bases and V 6 bases, and 12 bases lay outside the gene matches. Germline assignment: CDR1 SGHTA and CDR2 FQGNSA. The chain's CDR3 is CASRDPSGNRVNEQFF. The CDR3 DNA is TGTGCCAGCAGAGACCCTAGCGGGAATCGGGTCAATGAGCAGTTCTTC.

There are a few counts of this clonotype. V is TRBV4-2 and J is TRBJ2-7; 10 bases line up with TRBD2. Germline-derived CDR1 and CDR2 are LGHNA and YNFKEQ. The V and J ends lost 1 base and 4 bases, in that order; junction bases with no gene match: 4. The CDR3 is made up of 15 amino acids. CDR3 amino acids: CASSQGTSGYYEQYF. CDR3 coding DNA: TGTGCCAGCAGCCAAGGGACTAGCGGCTATTACGAGCAGTACTTC.

This clonotype was picked up a small number of times. The gene calls are TRBV5-6 and TRBJ1-6; D uncertain. CDR3 length: 16 amino acids. Per the germline V gene, CDR1 is SGHDT and CDR2 is YYEEEE. V lost 5 bases and J 9 bases, leaving 21 bases between the germline ends. The CDR3 DNA reads as TGTGCCAGCAGGGAGGGCGGAAGAAGTGCTCTTTCACCCCTCCACTTT. This sequence encodes CASREGGRSALSPLHF.

The table lists this clonotype with a few counts. The rearrangement uses TRBV28 and TRBJ2-5; D may correspond to TRBD1 or TRBD2 (5 bases each). CDR3 size: 15 residues. Germline values: CDR1 MDHEN, CDR2 SYDVKM. The V end lost 4 bases, the J end lost 0 bases, and 12 bases lay between the germline ends. CDR3 amino acids: CASSWGIGDQETQYF. CDR3 DNA: TGTGCCAGCAGTTGGGGGATTGGCGACCAAGAGACCCAGTACTTC.

The chain couples TRBV5-4 to TRBJ2-1, with unresolved D. CDR1 and CDR2 (germline): SGHNT, YYREEE (reference sequence). V lost 4 bases to trimming and J lost 7 bases, with 12 bases between them. The CDR3 contains 13 residues. For the CDR3, the DNA is TGTGCCAGCAGCCCCCGGACGGAGAATGAGCAGTTCTTC. Protein product: CASSPRTENEQFF.

The chain recombines TRBV29-1 with TRBJ1-2; 7 bases align to TRBD1. J gave up 7 bases and V 6 bases, and 14 bases lay outside the gene matches. This CDR3 contains 14 residues. Germline V gene lookup returns CDR1 SQVTM and CDR2 ANQGSEA. The CDR3 loop is CSVPEGAFLGGYTF. Here the CDR3 DNA reads TGCAGCGTCCCAGAGGGGGCTTTTTTGGGTGGCTACACCTTC.

The rearrangement links TRBV7-3 to TRBJ2-1, with 8 positions matching TRBD2. CDR3 length: 16 amino acids. CDR1 is SGHTA and CDR2 is FQGTGA in the germline V gene. V was clipped by 5 bases and J by 2 bases; unmatched bases: 8. As DNA, the CDR3 is TGTGCCAGCAGCGGGAAAGGTAGCGGGACCTACAATGAGCAGTTCTTC. Protein: CASSGKGSGTYNEQFF.

This clonotype has more than one count but fewer than ten. The CDR3: CASSQGRRDEKLFF. The CDR3 nucleotides read TGTGCCAGCTCTCAAGGACGGAGGGATGAAAAACTGTTTTTT. The V gene is TRBV18, the J gene TRBJ1-4; D unclear. Looked up from germline, CDR1 is KGHSH and CDR2 is LQKENI. Deletions cut 6 bases from V and 6 bases from J, with 14 bases between. The length of the CDR3 is 14 residues.

The V and J genes are TRBV27 and TRBJ2-1; tentatively, D is TRBD1 (5 bases). The CDR3 contains 12 residues. Germline values: CDR1 MNHEY, CDR2 SMNVEV (reference sequence). V lost 8 bases to trimming and J lost 8 bases, with 13 bases between them. The CDR3 is CASWGRTDEQFF. As DNA, the CDR3 is TGTGCCAGCTGGGGCCGAACCGATGAGCAGTTCTTC.

This chain uses TRBV6-5 with TRBJ2-3, with 8 bases that match TRBD2. The CDR3 runs 15 residues. J was trimmed by 4 bases and V by 2 bases; bases with no gene match: 5. Germline V gene lookup returns CDR1 MNHEY and CDR2 SVGAGI. CDR3 nucleotide sequence: TGTGCCAGCAGTTACAGCGGGAGTGCGGCAGATACGCAGTATTTT. It encodes CASSYSGSAADTQYF.

The chain combines TRBV7-3 with TRBJ2-5; 7 bases map to TRBD2. V lost 1 base and J lost 1; bases outside the gene matches: 3. The V gene's germline CDR1 is SGHTA and CDR2 FQGTGA. The CDR3 contains 15 residues. The CDR3 DNA sequence: TGTGCCAGCAGCTTAATAGGCGGGAGCCAAGAGACCCAGTACTTC. Its protein is CASSLIGGSQETQYF.

The J gene is TRBJ1-1, the V gene TRBV5-1; unclear D gene. Trimming stripped 0 bases from V and 8 bases from J, with 11 bases between. The CDR3 has 13 amino acids. Germline loops: CDR1 SGHRS, CDR2 YFSETQ. The DNA for the CDR3 is TGCGCCAGCAGCTTGGACACCCTTGGCGAAGCTTTCTTT. This encodes CASSLDTLGEAFF.

This clonotype was observed a few times. This CDR3 reads CSARDLGRLAASTDTQYF. In DNA, the CDR3 is TGCAGTGCTAGAGATCTTGGGCGACTAGCGGCGTCCACAGATACGCAGTATTTT. The chain joins TRBV20-1 to TRBJ2-3; 9 positions match TRBD2. CDR1 and CDR2 (germline): DFQATT, SNEGSKA (reference sequence). The junction had 12 bases not matched to a gene; V was cut back by 0 bases and J by 2 bases. The CDR3 has 18 residues.